The T cell receptor beta chain under discussion was sequenced for a study of OX40 agonist ivuxolimab in advanced cancers. Study outcomes and limitations: There were also nonresponders showing low normalized T-cell clonal expansion.

The germline V gene has CDR1 MNHEY and CDR2 SVGAGI. CDR3 length: 13 residues. Trimming removed 3 bases at V and 8 bases at J, with 11 bases between. Assay used: immunoSEQ multiplex PCR; TCRdb lists only in-frame clones, some missing. The table records 70,000 to 95,000 clones, roughly 88% of them present only once. Of note for this clone: Its cognate antigen is unknown.

The rearrangement uses TRBV6-5 and TRBJ1-5; D remains ambiguous. This clonotype was sampled from an adult with an advanced solid tumor such as melanoma, head and neck, liver or kidney cancer. The sequencing here drew on CD4+ or CD8+ T cells sorted from blood, taken in a trial of the OX40 agonist ivuxolimab. The CDR3 spells CASSYSRREPQHF. CDR3 coding DNA: TGTGCCAGCAGTTATTCGCGGCGGGAGCCCCAGCATTTT.